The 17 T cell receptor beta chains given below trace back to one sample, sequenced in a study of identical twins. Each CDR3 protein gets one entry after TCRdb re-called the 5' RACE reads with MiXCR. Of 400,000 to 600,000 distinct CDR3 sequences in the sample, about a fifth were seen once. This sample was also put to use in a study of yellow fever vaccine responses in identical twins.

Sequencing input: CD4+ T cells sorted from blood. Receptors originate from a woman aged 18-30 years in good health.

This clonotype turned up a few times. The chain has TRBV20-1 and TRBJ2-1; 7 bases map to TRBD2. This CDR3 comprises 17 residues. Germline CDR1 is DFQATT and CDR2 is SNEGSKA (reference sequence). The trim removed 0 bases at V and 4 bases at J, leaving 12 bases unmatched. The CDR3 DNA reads TGCAGTGCTAGAGAGGAGATTTCAGGGAGGGGATACAATGAGCAGTTCTTC. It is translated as CSAREEISGRGYNEQFF.

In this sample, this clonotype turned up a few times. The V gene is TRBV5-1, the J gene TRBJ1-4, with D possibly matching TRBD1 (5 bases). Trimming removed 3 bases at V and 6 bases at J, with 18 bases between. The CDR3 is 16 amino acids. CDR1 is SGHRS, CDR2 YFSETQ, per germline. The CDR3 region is CASSSGTNSRDEKLFF. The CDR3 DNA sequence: TGCGCCAGCAGCTCCGGGACTAATTCTAGGGATGAAAAACTGTTTTTT. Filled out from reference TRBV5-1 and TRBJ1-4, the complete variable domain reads KAGVTQTPRYLIKTRGQQVTLSCSPISGHRSVSWYQQTPGQGLQFLFEYFSETQRNKGNFPGRFSGRQFSNSRSEMNVSTLELGDSALYLCASSSGTNSRDEKLFFGSGTQLSVL.

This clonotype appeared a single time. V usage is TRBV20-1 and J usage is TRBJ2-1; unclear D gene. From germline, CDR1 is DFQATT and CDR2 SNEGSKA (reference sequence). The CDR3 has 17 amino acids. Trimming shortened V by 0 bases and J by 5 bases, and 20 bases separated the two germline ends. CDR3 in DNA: TGCAGTGCTAGAGAGTTTCGCCAAGCGACCCCTAACAATGAGCAGTTCTTC. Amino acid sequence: CSAREFRQATPNNEQFF.

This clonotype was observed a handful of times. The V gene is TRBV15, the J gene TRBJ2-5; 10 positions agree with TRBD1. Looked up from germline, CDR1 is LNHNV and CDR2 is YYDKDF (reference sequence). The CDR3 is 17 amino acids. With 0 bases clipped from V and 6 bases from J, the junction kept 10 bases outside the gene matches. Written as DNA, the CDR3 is TGTGCCACCAGCAGAGACCCTAAGACAGGGGGCGCACAGACCCAGTACTTC. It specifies CATSRDPKTGGAQTQYF.

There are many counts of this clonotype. CDR3 sequence (DNA): TGTGCCAGCAGCTACTCGGACCGGGCCTCCTACTATGGCTACACCTTC. It encodes CASSYSDRASYYGYTF. V usage is TRBV7-8 and J usage is TRBJ1-2; D is unresolved. The CDR3 length is 16 residues. V lost 4 bases to trimming and J lost 3 bases, with 18 bases between them. CDR1 and CDR2 (germline): SGHVS, FQNEAQ.

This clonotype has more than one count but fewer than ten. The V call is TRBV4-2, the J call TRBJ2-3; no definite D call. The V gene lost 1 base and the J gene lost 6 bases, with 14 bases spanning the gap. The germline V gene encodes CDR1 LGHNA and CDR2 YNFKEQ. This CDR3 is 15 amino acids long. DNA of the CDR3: TGTGCCAGCAGCCAAGGCGGCAAACTGAGGGATACGCAGTATTTT. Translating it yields CASSQGGKLRDTQYF.

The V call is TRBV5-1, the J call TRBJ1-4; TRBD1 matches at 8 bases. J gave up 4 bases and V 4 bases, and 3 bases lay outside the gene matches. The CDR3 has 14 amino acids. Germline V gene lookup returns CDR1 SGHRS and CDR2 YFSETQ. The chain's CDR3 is CASSGTGVNEKLFF. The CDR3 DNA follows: TGCGCCAGCAGCGGGACAGGCGTTAATGAAAAACTGTTTTTT.

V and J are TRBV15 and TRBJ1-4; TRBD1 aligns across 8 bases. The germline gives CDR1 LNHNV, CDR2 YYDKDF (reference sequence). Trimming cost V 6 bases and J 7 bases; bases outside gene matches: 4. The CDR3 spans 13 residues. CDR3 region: CATRSTGAEKLFF. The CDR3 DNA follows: TGTGCCACCAGGTCGACAGGGGCTGAAAAACTGTTTTTT.

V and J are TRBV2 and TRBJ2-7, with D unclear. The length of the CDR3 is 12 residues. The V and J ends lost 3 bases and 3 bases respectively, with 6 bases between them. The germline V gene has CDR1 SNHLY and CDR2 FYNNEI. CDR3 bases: TGTGCCAGCAGTGACCTAGTCTACGAGCAGTACTTC. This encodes CASSDLVYEQYF.

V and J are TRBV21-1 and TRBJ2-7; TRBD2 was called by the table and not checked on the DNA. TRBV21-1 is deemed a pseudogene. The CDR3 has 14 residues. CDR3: CASQQRGGIYEQYV. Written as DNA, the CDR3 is TGTGCCAGCCAGCAACGGGGGGGCATCTACGAGCAGTACGTC.

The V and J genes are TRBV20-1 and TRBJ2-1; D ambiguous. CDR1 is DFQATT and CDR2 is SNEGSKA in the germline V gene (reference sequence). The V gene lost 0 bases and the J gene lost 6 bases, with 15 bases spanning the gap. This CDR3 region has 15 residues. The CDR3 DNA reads TGCAGTGCTAGAGACCTCCCGAAGGCGTCCAATGAGCAGTTCTTC. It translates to CSARDLPKASNEQFF.

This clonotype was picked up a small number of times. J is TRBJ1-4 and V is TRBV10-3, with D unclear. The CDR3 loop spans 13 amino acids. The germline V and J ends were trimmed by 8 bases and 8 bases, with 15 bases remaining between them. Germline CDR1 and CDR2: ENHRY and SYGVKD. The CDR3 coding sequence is TGTGCCATCTCCAGGCTGGAGGAGGAAAAACTGTTTTTT. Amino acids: CAISRLEEEKLFF.

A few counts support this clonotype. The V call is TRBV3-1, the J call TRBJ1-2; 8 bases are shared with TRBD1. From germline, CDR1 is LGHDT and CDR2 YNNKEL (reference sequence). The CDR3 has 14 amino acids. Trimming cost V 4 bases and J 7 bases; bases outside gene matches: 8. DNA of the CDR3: TGTGCCAGCAGCCTATCGGACAGGGAAGTTGGCTACACCTTC. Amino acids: CASSLSDREVGYTF.

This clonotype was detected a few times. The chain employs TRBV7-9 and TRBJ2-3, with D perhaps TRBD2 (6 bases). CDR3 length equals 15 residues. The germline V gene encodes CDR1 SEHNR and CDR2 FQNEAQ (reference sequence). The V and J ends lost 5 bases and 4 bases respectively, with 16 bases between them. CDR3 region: CASSRGGDWADTQYF. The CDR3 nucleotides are TGTGCCAGCAGCCGAGGCGGGGATTGGGCAGATACGCAGTATTTT.

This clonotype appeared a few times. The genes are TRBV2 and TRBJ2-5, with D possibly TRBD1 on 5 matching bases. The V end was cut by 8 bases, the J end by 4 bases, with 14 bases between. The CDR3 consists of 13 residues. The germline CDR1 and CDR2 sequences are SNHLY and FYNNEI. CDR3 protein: CASHGHPGETQYF. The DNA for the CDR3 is TGTGCCAGCCATGGACACCCAGGAGAGACCCAGTACTTC.

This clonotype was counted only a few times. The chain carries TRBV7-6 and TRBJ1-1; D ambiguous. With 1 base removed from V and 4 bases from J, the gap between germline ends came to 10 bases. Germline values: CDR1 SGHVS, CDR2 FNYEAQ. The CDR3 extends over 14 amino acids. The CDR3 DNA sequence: TGTGCCAGCAGCTTAGTTGGGGTTGGCACTGAAGCTTTCTTT. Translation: CASSLVGVGTEAFF.

The CDR3 is CASSSQTGTNSPLHF. The CDR3 DNA reads as TGTGCCAGCAGCTCACAGACAGGCACAAATTCACCCCTCCACTTT. J is TRBJ1-6 and V is TRBV7-9; tentatively, D is TRBD1 (6 bases). CDR1 and CDR2 (germline): SEHNR, FQNEAQ (reference sequence). This CDR3 has 15 residues. Trimming pared 4 bases from V and 7 bases from J, leaving 14 bases between. The variable domain in full, with the rest retrieved from reference TRBV7-9 and TRBJ1-6, is DTGVSQNPRHKITKRGQNVTFRCDPISEHNRLYWYRQTLGQGPEFLTYFQNEAQLEKSRLLSDRFSAERPKGSFSTLEIQRTEQGDSAMYLCASSSQTGTNSPLHFGNGTRLTVT.